One and the same sample provided the 9 T cell receptor beta chains below, sequenced in a study of T cells in Graves' hyperthyroidism and ophthalmopathy. There were TCR beta CDR3 regions amplified from RNA transcripts. Carried out on the TCR CDR3, a first-round RT-PCR used the HTBI primer set. TCRdb used MiXCR to reprocess the multiplex PCR reads, holding one entry per CDR3 protein. The data contain fewer than 650,000 distinct CDR3 sequences, around 14% of them singletons. The specimen was blood. The receptor source for this set is a woman in her late teens or twenties with Graves' ophthalmopathy.

This chain joins TRBV9 and TRBJ2-7; D uncertain. CDR3 length: 15 residues. Germline values: CDR1 SGDLS, CDR2 YYNGEE. V was pared by 0 bases and J by 2 bases, with 12 bases between. CDR3 DNA sequence: TGTGCCAGCAGCGTAGCTTATGGGCCTACCTACGAGCAGTACTTC. Amino acids: CASSVAYGPTYEQYF.

There are a few counts of this clonotype. The chain combines TRBV20-1 with TRBJ2-3, with D tentatively TRBD2 (5 bases). Trimming pared 4 bases from V and 8 bases from J, leaving 16 bases between. The germline CDR1 and CDR2 sequences are DFQATT and SNEGSKA (reference sequence). The CDR3 contains 13 residues. The CDR3 nucleotides are TGCAGTGCTACCCGAACTGACGGAGGTACGCAGTATTTT. This codes for CSATRTDGGTQYF.

This clonotype has a count of ten or more. This chain uses TRBV19 with TRBJ1-5, with TRBD1 as a possible D gene (5 bases). The germline V and J ends were trimmed by 7 bases and 1 base, with 14 bases remaining between them. CDR1 and CDR2 (germline): LNHDA, SQIVND (reference sequence). The CDR3 runs to 15 residues. The CDR3 loop reads CASTPSGGSNQPQHF. The CDR3 DNA reads as TGTGCCAGTACTCCGTCGGGGGGGAGCAATCAGCCCCAGCATTTT.

There are many counts of this clonotype. The rearrangement uses TRBV18 and TRBJ2-7; no definite D call. Trimming shortened V by 4 bases and J by 0 bases, and 7 bases separated the two germline ends. This CDR3 region has 13 residues. CDR1 is KGHSH and CDR2 is LQKENI in the germline V gene. For the CDR3, the DNA is TGTGCCAGCTCACGACTCAGCTCCTACGAGCAGTACTTC. As protein: CASSRLSSYEQYF.

This clonotype has at least ten counts. The chain employs TRBV6-1 and TRBJ1-4, with D unclear. The CDR3 runs to 13 residues. Germline V CDR1 and CDR2: MNHNS, SASEGT. Trimming shortened V by 6 bases and J by 5 bases, and 10 bases separated the two germline ends. The CDR3 bases are TGTGCCAGCAGGGAACCACAGAATGAAAAACTGTTTTTT. The encoded protein is CASREPQNEKLFF.

This clonotype has a count of ten or more. The chain uses TRBV11-1 and TRBJ2-7, with D possibly called TRBD1 or TRBD2 (5 bases each). Germline-derived CDR1 and CDR2 are SGHAT and FQDESV (reference sequence). Trimming removed 3 bases from V and 3 bases from J, with 15 bases in between. This CDR3 has 15 amino acids. The CDR3 sequence: CASSFTVGRNYEQYF. CDR3 coding DNA: TGTGCCAGCAGCTTTACCGTGGGACGGAACTACGAGCAGTACTTC.

The V and J genes are TRBV29-1 and TRBJ2-3; 9 nucleotides line up with TRBD2. The length of the CDR3 is 15 residues. The germline gives CDR1 SQVTM, CDR2 ANQGSEA. V was clipped by 5 bases and J by 0 bases; unmatched bases: 6. Here the CDR3 reads CSVNRLAASTDTQYF. CDR3 nucleotides: TGCAGCGTTAACCGACTAGCGGCTAGCACAGATACGCAGTATTTT.

The rearrangement joins TRBV29-1 to TRBJ2-1; maybe TRBD1 (5 bases). CDR3 length: 12 residues. V dropped 2 bases and J dropped 4 bases, with 6 bases sitting between them. Germline-derived CDR1 and CDR2 are SQVTM and ANQGSEA. The CDR3 region is CSVEQGYNEQFF. The CDR3 region has the DNA TGCAGCGTTGAACAGGGTTACAATGAGCAGTTCTTC.

This clonotype turned up a few times. The V call is TRBV4-2, the J call TRBJ1-2; D gene uncertain. Trimming took off 1 base at V and 7 bases at J, with 22 bases between the two ends. Germline loops: CDR1 LGHNA, CDR2 YNFKEQ. The length of the CDR3 is 17 residues. The CDR3 region has the DNA TGTGCCAGCAGCCAAGCAATAGGGAGGCAGGACGTCTTTGGCTACACCTTC. This translates into CASSQAIGRQDVFGYTF.